These T cell receptor beta chains were read from a single sample in a study of regulatory T cells in long-lasting Graves disease. Using its own MiXCR run on the multiplex PCR reads, TCRdb lists one record per CDR3 protein. The sample contains about 460,000 distinct CDR3 sequences, 12% to 15% of which appear only once. The sample also formed part of further work on T cells in Graves' hyperthyroidism and ophthalmopathy.

The specimen comprised peripheral blood mononuclear cells (PBMCs), sampled at new diagnosis, from a patient treated with antithyroid drugs. These TCRs come from a woman aged 45-60 years with Graves disease. CDR3s include the opening cysteine and the closing phenylalanine or tryptophan.

cdr3_aa v_call
CASSRGLDASVDEQFF TRBV3-1
CASSERGTSGNTIYF TRBV10-2
CASSGGLAGGSDTQYF TRBV25-1
CASSGLLGGVVKNEQFF TRBV5-1
CSVVGQGGTKAFF TRBV29-1
CASSRSGAGNTEAFF TRBV7-2
CASSRQGSGETQYF TRBV7-3
CASSQEWSVAANTGELFF TRBV4-1
CASSQSTGAYEQYF TRBV11-2
CASSLRYPGGSGGEQYF TRBV7-8
CASSVGTSGQETQYF TRBV5-1
CASSSTGTGSYNEQFF TRBV5-1
CASSSRTGSTDTQYF TRBV5-6
CASSRRNYGYTF TRBV28
CASNPWAAVVYGYTF TRBV6-1
CSGRHANTGELFF TRBV29-1
CASSQGREAFF TRBV3-1
CASSVLRDSNTGELFF TRBV11-2
CASSPPSSFGEQYF TRBV12-3/TRBV12-4
CAISEPTGANIQYF TRBV10-3
CARSPLTGVSYEQYF TRBV30
CASKMGRVNTEAFF TRBV2
CASSLALAESTDTQYF TRBV7-8